This T cell receptor beta chain originates from a study of vaccination and CD4 T cells after COVID-19. Study-level information: Six male and four female convalescents took part, two of them Hispanic. Broader study findings: Only relatively few convalescent patients were studied, and early post-infection timepoints were not analyzed.

Of note for this clonotype: Its antigen is unknown.

V lost 9 bases, J lost 4 bases, and 9 bases lay in between. The CDR3 sequence is 12 residues long. The germline CDR1 and CDR2 sequences are ENHRY and SYGVKD. Treatment in this sample: roughly 11-day PBMC culture with coronavirus spike peptide pools or control peptides (ViraFEST assay). Medium was half-exchanged with fresh IL-2 medium on days 3 and 7. Sequencing of the DNA from cultured CD4+ T cells was carried out with the Oncomine TCR Beta short-read assay. Via MiXCR, TCRdb re-called the PCR reads, giving one row per CDR3 protein. This sample carries around 5,000 distinct CDR3 sequences, 46% of them seen once, and the ten largest clones take roughly 64%.

Specimen: CD4+ T cells from blood, cultured in vitro. This chain uses TRBV10-3 with TRBJ2-2; no firm D call. The sequence was collected from a human donor who had recovered from COVID-19. CDR3 nucleotide sequence: TGTGCCATAGGACCGGTCACCGGGGAGCTGTTTTTT. This encodes CAIGPVTGELFF.